The 23 T cell receptor beta chains below all came from one sample that was sequenced in a study of blood T cell repertoires in COVID-19. TCRdb's copy holds only in-frame clones and misses some; the assay was immunoSEQ multiplex PCR. The sample shows about 180,000 clones, 85% to 90% of them seen only once. The material sequenced was PBMCs or T cells enriched from blood (not recorded which). These receptor sequences come from a woman in her thirties or forties with acute COVID-19.

V usage is TRBV12-3 or TRBV12-4 and J usage is TRBJ1-1, with a tentative D call TRBD1 (5 bases). Trimming stripped 2 bases from V and 7 bases from J, with 8 bases between. The CDR3 has 12 residues. In DNA form, the CDR3 reads TGTGCCAGCAGTTTACCTCAGGGTGAAGCTTTCTTT. Amino acids: CASSLPQGEAFF.

This clone came up a few times. V and J are TRBV6-4 and TRBJ2-3; 10 bases are shared with TRBD2. V was pared by 4 bases and J by 5 bases, with 3 bases of the junction left unmatched. In germline, CDR1 is MRHNA, CDR2 SNTAGT. This CDR3 spans 14 amino acids. The CDR3 is CASSVAGGVDTQYF. The CDR3 DNA reads as TGTGCCAGCAGTGTAGCGGGAGGAGTAGATACGCAGTATTTT.

The J gene is TRBJ1-2, the V gene TRBV29-1; the D is unclear. Trimming removed 7 bases at V and 6 bases at J, with 18 bases between. Germline V CDR1 and CDR2: SQVTM, ANQGSEA. There are 13 residues in the CDR3. The DNA for the CDR3 is TGCAGCGCAACGGTTGTGGTTACCGATGGCTACACCTTC. Protein sequence: CSATVVVTDGYTF.

The chain couples TRBV19 to TRBJ1-1, with 9 bases lining up with TRBD1. Per the germline V gene, CDR1 is LNHDA and CDR2 is SQIVND (reference sequence). The CDR3 extends over 14 amino acids. Unmatched junction bases numbered 3, after V lost 0 bases and J lost 7 bases. This CDR3 is CASSIEEGQGEAFF. CDR3 coding DNA: TGTGCCAGTAGTATAGAAGAGGGACAGGGTGAAGCTTTCTTT.

This chain links TRBV2 with TRBJ1-4; D is unclear. CDR3 length: 16 amino acids. Trimming took 1 base from V and 7 from J, leaving 16 bases between them. CDR1 is SNHLY and CDR2 is FYNNEI in the germline V gene. CDR3: CASSEEPGMRGEKLFF. CDR3 sequence (DNA): TGTGCCAGCAGTGAAGAGCCGGGGATGCGGGGTGAAAAACTGTTTTTT. The full variable domain, completed using reference TRBV2 and TRBJ1-4, is EPEVTQTPSHQVTQMGQEVILRCVPISNHLYFYWYRQILGQKVEFLVSFYNNEISEKSEIFDDQFSVERPDGSNFTLKIRSTKLEDSAMYFCASSEEPGMRGEKLFFGSGTQLSVL.

The J gene is TRBJ2-1, the V gene TRBV9; 10 bases fit TRBD2. The CDR3 has 17 amino acids. Germline V gives CDR1 SGDLS, CDR2 YYNGEE. V trimming: 4 bases; J trimming: 4 bases; junction bases outside the gene matches: 11. The CDR3, as DNA: TGTGCCAGCAGCAGGACTAGCGGAGCCTTCCCATACAATGAGCAGTTCTTC. Translating gives CASSRTSGAFPYNEQFF.

This clone appeared once. The chain recombines TRBV5-1 with TRBJ2-4, with a weak D call TRBD1 (6 bases). This CDR3 has 15 amino acids. Trimming left V 4 bases short and J 0 bases short, with 11 bases between. The germline V gene has CDR1 SGHRS and CDR2 YFSETQ. CDR3 protein: CASSPGHEAKNIQYF. In DNA, the CDR3 is TGCGCCAGCAGCCCGGGACATGAAGCCAAAAACATTCAGTACTTC.

The chain is built from TRBV2 and TRBJ2-5, with D perhaps matching TRBD1 (6 bases). The V gene lost 3 bases and the J gene lost 7 bases, with 9 bases spanning the gap. The CDR3 runs 12 residues. Per germline, CDR1 SNHLY and CDR2 FYNNEI. The CDR3 nucleotides read TGTGCCAGCAGTGAGCCACAGGGGACCCAGTACTTC. It encodes CASSEPQGTQYF.

J is TRBJ1-6 and V is TRBV7-8; 7 bases agree with TRBD1. V lost 5 bases to trimming and J lost 8 bases; unmatched junction nucleotides: 6. The germline V gene has CDR1 SGHVS and CDR2 FQNEAQ. The CDR3 has 14 amino acids. CDR3 region: CASSEGQGDSPLHF. CDR3 in DNA: TGTGCCAGCAGCGAGGGGCAGGGGGATTCACCCCTCCACTTT.

The chain has TRBV27 and TRBJ2-7; 11 bases are a match to TRBD1. The J segment lost 3 bases and the V segment lost 5 bases, leaving 3 bases of the junction unmatched. CDR3 length equals 14 residues. In germline, CDR1 is MNHEY, CDR2 SMNVEV (reference sequence). The CDR3 nucleotides are TGTGCCAGCAGTATAGGGACAGGGGGCTACGAGCAGTACTTC. Encoded protein: CASSIGTGGYEQYF.

The chain carries TRBV5-8 and TRBJ2-2; TRBD2 matches at 8 bases. The V segment lost 3 bases and the J segment 0 bases; nucleotides outside the gene matches: 7. Per the germline V gene, CDR1 is SGHTS and CDR2 is YDEGEE. The CDR3 is 17 amino acids. This chain's CDR3 is CASSWGRGAPNTGELFF. DNA for the CDR3: TGTGCCAGCAGCTGGGGGCGGGGGGCGCCGAACACCGGGGAGCTGTTTTTT.

The V gene is TRBV7-2, the J gene TRBJ2-1; D gene uncertain. Trimming removed 4 bases from V and 8 bases from J, with 9 bases in between. CDR1 is SGHTA, CDR2 FQGNSA, per germline. The CDR3 length is 12 residues. CDR3 protein: CASSSSTYEQFF. In DNA, the CDR3 is TGTGCCAGCAGCTCGTCTACGTATGAGCAGTTCTTC. Filled out from reference TRBV7-2 and TRBJ2-1, the complete variable domain reads GAGVSQSPSNKVTEKGKDVELRCDPISGHTALYWYRQSLGQGLEFLIYFQGNSAPDKSGLPSDRFSAERTGGSVSTLTIQRTQQEDSAVYLCASSSSTYEQFFGPGTRLTVL.

This clone was seen more than once but under ten times. The chain recombines TRBV5-4 with TRBJ2-1; 9 positions agree with TRBD2. V lost 4 bases, J lost 7 bases, and 12 bases stayed unmatched. The germline V gene encodes CDR1 SGHNT and CDR2 YYREEE (reference sequence). This CDR3 spans 16 amino acids. The CDR3 reads CASSMPGREGRNEQFF. The CDR3 DNA reads as TGTGCCAGCAGCATGCCGGGGCGGGAGGGCCGGAATGAGCAGTTCTTC.

A few counts support this clone. J is TRBJ1-5 and V is TRBV19; 8 bases line up with TRBD1. Looked up from germline, CDR1 is LNHDA and CDR2 is SQIVND (reference sequence). The V and J ends lost 3 bases and 8 bases, in that order; junction bases with no gene match: 3. The CDR3 length is 13 residues. CDR3 protein: CASSIQGAKPQHF. In DNA form, the CDR3 reads TGTGCCAGTAGTATTCAGGGGGCGAAGCCCCAGCATTTT. Using reference TRBV19 and TRBJ1-5 for the parts outside the CDR3, the full variable domain is DGGITQSPKYLFRKEGQNVTLSCEQNLNHDAMYWYRQDPGQGLRLIYYSQIVNDFQKGDIAEGYSVSREKKESFPLTVTSAQKNPTAFYLCASSIQGAKPQHFGDGTRLSIL.

The chain employs TRBV7-9 and TRBJ2-5, with D possibly matching TRBD2 (5 bases). Germline values: CDR1 SEHNR, CDR2 FQNEAQ (reference sequence). V was trimmed by 3 bases and J by 4 bases, leaving 12 bases between them. CDR3 size: 14 residues. The CDR3 DNA reads as TGTGCCAGCAGCTTGGGTCTAGGGAGAGAGACCCAGTACTTC. Encoded protein: CASSLGLGRETQYF.

The chain is built from TRBV5-1 and TRBJ2-1, with D uncertain. CDR3 length: 15 amino acids. V lost 1 base to trimming and J lost 3 bases, with 11 bases between them. Germline V gene lookup returns CDR1 SGHRS and CDR2 YFSETQ. The CDR3 sequence is CASSLSGYYYNEQFF. The CDR3 bases are TGCGCCAGCAGCTTGAGTGGCTACTACTACAATGAGCAGTTCTTC.

This chain uses TRBV5-4 with TRBJ2-5; tentative D call: TRBD1 (5 bases). V lost 3 bases, J lost 5 bases, and 14 bases lay in between. Germline V lookup: CDR1 SGHNT, CDR2 YYREEE (reference sequence). This CDR3 comprises 14 residues. CDR3 sequence reads: CASSSPGRRETQYF. CDR3 sequence (DNA): TGTGCCAGCAGCTCACCAGGGCGTCGGGAGACCCAGTACTTC.

In nucleotides, the CDR3 is TGTGCCAGCAGCTTGACCGGGGGGGCTCTCTCCTACAATGAGCAGTTCTTC. As protein: CASSLTGGALSYNEQFF. The chain carries TRBV7-6 and TRBJ2-1, with 8 bases fitting TRBD2. This CDR3 contains 17 residues. V was pared by 3 bases and J by 0 bases, with 7 bases of the junction left unmatched. CDR1 is SGHVS, CDR2 FNYEAQ, per germline.

The chain combines TRBV19 with TRBJ2-5, with D uncertain. V dropped 3 bases and J dropped 9 bases, with 11 bases sitting between them. From germline, CDR1 is LNHDA and CDR2 SQIVND (reference sequence). The CDR3 covers 12 residues. The CDR3 nucleotides read TGTGCCAGTAGTATTCGATCTCGGGCCCAGTACTTC. Translation: CASSIRSRAQYF.

The rearrangement joins TRBV28 to TRBJ1-4, with D uncertain. Germline V gene data show CDR1 as MDHEN and CDR2 as SYDVKM. The V and J ends lost 3 bases and 8 bases respectively, with 13 bases between them. CDR3 length: 14 amino acids. Here the CDR3 reads CASSLRVGIEKLFF. The DNA for the CDR3 is TGTGCCAGCAGTTTGAGGGTTGGGATAGAAAAACTGTTTTTT.

The chain uses TRBV24-1 and TRBJ2-1, with 12 bases matching TRBD2. With 3 bases clipped from V and 10 bases from J, the junction kept 6 bases outside the gene matches. This CDR3 region has 15 residues. Germline CDR1 reads KGHDR; CDR2 reads SFDVKD. For the CDR3, the DNA is TGTGCCACCAGTGATGGACTAGCGGGAACCAGGGAGCAGTTCTTC. Translating it yields CATSDGLAGTREQFF.

The chain carries TRBV28 and TRBJ2-7; 11 nucleotides line up with TRBD2. There are 15 residues in the CDR3. Germline trimming cut 2 bases from V and 5 bases from J; bases unmatched to any gene: 5. Germline-derived CDR1 and CDR2 are MDHEN and SYDVKM. CDR3 in DNA: TGTGCCAGCAGTTTAGGTAGCGGGGGGGTCAACGAGCAGTACTTC. Encoded protein: CASSLGSGGVNEQYF.

A note on this clone: A read error may account for a junction end that differs from germline. The J gene is TRBJ1-6, the V gene TRBV23-1; the D is unclear. TRBV23-1 is noted as an ORF with a role that remains uncertain. The CDR3 spans 14 residues. CDR3 DNA sequence: TGCGCCAGCCGTCAAGGAAGTGCGGATTCACCCCTCCACTTT. It yields the protein CASRQGSADSPLHF.